The T cell receptor (beta chain) under discussion was sequenced for a study of shared clonotypes between healthy human individuals. Study-level points and caveats: Expectations were that clonotype sharing among donors would be affected by sequencing depth.

As for this clone: Its antigen remains unidentified.

The germline V gene has CDR1 SGHTS and CDR2 YDEGEE. Trimming took 4 bases from V and 5 from J, leaving 18 bases between them. The CDR3 consists of 15 residues. This table comes from immunoSEQ multiplex PCR, and its TCRdb copy is limited to in-frame clones, with some not included. The sample holds around 1.1 million clones; approximately 80% are singletons and the top ten take around 0.6%. The source is a man aged 18-30 years in good health. Some clones in this sample may be carry-over from other donors' samples. This chain links TRBV5-8 with TRBJ2-5; D may match TRBD1 or TRBD2 (6 bases each). Input material: memory CD4+ T cells from PBMCs. Indicated subset: CD45RA-negative fraction. CDR3 sequence: CASSDSRGARETQYF. As DNA, the CDR3 is TGTGCCAGCAGCGACTCAAGGGGGGCGCGGGAGACCCAGTACTTC.